This TCR beta chain was obtained from a study of T cells in Graves' hyperthyroidism and ophthalmopathy. The CDR3 consists of 18 residues. The V and J ends lost 3 bases and 3 bases, in that order; junction bases with no gene match: 14. Germline V lookup: CDR1 SGHAT, CDR2 FQNNGV. Every diagnosis used clinical symptoms, serum thyroxine and TRAb, thyroid ultrasound and orbital computed tomography. This clonotype came up many times. Amplification targeted TCR beta CDR3 regions from RNA transcripts. HTBI primers were used for first-round RT-PCR of the TCR CDR3. TCRdb re-called the multiplex PCR reads through MiXCR, storing one row per CDR3 protein. Here the sample spans some 500,000 distinct CDR3 sequences, approximately 15% being singletons.

The sample consisted of blood. This rearrangement joins TRBV11-2 to TRBJ2-5; 9 bases agree with TRBD2. This clonotype was obtained from a woman younger than 30 with Graves' hyperthyroidism. This chain's CDR3 is CASSFSTPTSGEEETQYF. The DNA of the CDR3 is TGTGCCAGCAGCTTCTCTACTCCGACTAGCGGAGAAGAAGAGACCCAGTACTTC.